These 2 T cell receptor beta chains came from one sample sequenced in a study of T-cell memory formation after mild COVID-19. TCRdb reprocessed the 5' RACE reads via MiXCR and lists one record per CDR3 protein. The sample has hundreds of thousands of distinct CDR3 sequences, approximately 15% seen once. The specimen was PBMCs or a T cell subset sorted from them (not recorded which). These receptors were obtained from a man aged 18 to 29 who had mild COVID-19 (a few samples of this study predate the infection). Cell type and time point are not known.

This clonotype was seen ten or more times. The chain is built from TRBV7-2 and TRBJ1-1; 7 nucleotides align to TRBD1. CDR1 is SGHTA and CDR2 is FQGNSA in the germline V gene. Germline trimming cut 1 base from V and 1 base from J; bases unmatched to any gene: 0. This CDR3 comprises 14 residues. DNA for the CDR3: TGTGCCAGCAGCTTAGAGGGGGCGAACACTGAAGCTTTCTTT. Translating it yields CASSLEGANTEAFF.

Written as DNA, the CDR3 is TGCGCCAGCAGCAAGGGACAGGAGGACGGCTACACCTTC. Translating it yields CASSKGQEDGYTF. This sequence joins TRBV5-1 and TRBJ1-2, with 8 bases matching TRBD1. With 4 bases clipped from V and 8 bases from J, the junction kept 7 bases outside the gene matches. The germline gives CDR1 SGHRS, CDR2 YFSETQ. CDR3 size: 13 residues. The full variable domain, rest sourced from reference TRBV5-1 and TRBJ1-2, is KAGVTQTPRYLIKTRGQQVTLSCSPISGHRSVSWYQQTPGQGLQFLFEYFSETQRNKGNFPGRFSGRQFSNSRSEMNVSTLELGDSALYLCASSKGQEDGYTFGSGTRLTVV.